Here is one TCR beta chain with its context. What it recognizes is unknown. Only CD45RO-negative cells positively selected for CCR7 counted as naive CD8 cells, so terminally differentiated effector memory CD45RA+ cells were excluded. The CDR3 is 14 amino acids. V was pared by 3 bases and J by 0 bases, with 9 bases between. Germline CDR1 and CDR2: MDHEN and SYDVKM. The sample comes from a study of shared clonotypes between healthy human individuals. Study results and limitations: Memory subsets generally showed lower estimated richness than naive subsets.

In the authors' methods: Filtering differed for immunoSEQ, which gave only junction sequences without quality scores. The protocol was immunoSEQ multiplex PCR, while the TCRdb copy is restricted to in-frame clones and leaves out a portion. V and J calls and clone size come straight from that table; D and trimming were deduced from the DNA. The table lists about 680,000 clones, roughly nine tenths of them singletons. The sample was naive CD8+ T cells sorted from blood. The J gene is TRBJ2-7, the V gene TRBV28, with D uncertain. This receptor was obtained from a man younger than 40 in good health. CDR3 DNA: TGTGCCAGCAGTTTGACGAGCAGCTCCTACGAGCAGTACTTC. It is translated as CASSLTSSSYEQYF.